This T cell receptor (beta chain) was retrieved from a study of PD-L1 blockade in urothelial cancer. Across the whole study: Males with bladder-origin urothelial cancer made up about 85% of the roughly 29 patients. Patients previously received 0 to 3 chemotherapy regimens.

V was trimmed by 7 bases and J by 7 bases, leaving 15 bases between them. There are 12 residues in the CDR3. CDR1 and CDR2 (germline): SGHRS, YFSETQ. Each PCR received spiked synthetic TCR analog templates. TCRdb's table, derived via immunoSEQ multiplex PCR, lists solely in-frame clones and lacks some. In the table there are about 120,000 clones, less than 95% of which are singletons. Time point of the sample: peripheral blood 6 weeks after treatment start. The chain couples TRBV5-1 to TRBJ2-7; tentative D call: TRBD1 (6 bases). The source material was PBMCs, sampled around atezolizumab (anti-PD-L1) treatment. The sequence was collected from a man aged 55-75 years with urothelial cancer. The CDR3 coding sequence is TGCGCCAGCCGAAGGGGGAGAGGGGAGCAGTACTTC. The encoded protein is CASRRGRGEQYF.